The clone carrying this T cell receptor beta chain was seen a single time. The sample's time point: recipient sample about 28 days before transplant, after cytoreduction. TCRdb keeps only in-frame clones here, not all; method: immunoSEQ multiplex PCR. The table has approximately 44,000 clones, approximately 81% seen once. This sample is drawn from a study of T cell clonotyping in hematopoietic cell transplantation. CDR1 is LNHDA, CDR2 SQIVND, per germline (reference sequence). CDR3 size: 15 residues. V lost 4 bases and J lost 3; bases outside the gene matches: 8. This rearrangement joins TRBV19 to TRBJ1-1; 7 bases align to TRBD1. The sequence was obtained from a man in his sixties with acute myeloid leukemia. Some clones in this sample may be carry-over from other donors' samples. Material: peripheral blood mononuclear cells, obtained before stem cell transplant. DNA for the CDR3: TGTGCCAGTAGTACGAGGGAGGGGGCGCACACTGAAGCTTTCTTT. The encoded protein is CASSTREGAHTEAFF. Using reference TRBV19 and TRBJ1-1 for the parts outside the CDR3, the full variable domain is DGGITQSPKYLFRKEGQNVTLSCEQNLNHDAMYWYRQDPGQGLRLIYYSQIVNDFQKGDIAEGYSVSREKKESFPLTVTSAQKNPTAFYLCASSTREGAHTEAFFGQGTRLTVV.